The 10 T cell receptor beta chains below all came from one sample that was sequenced in a study of T cell responses to AZD1222 COVID-19 vaccine. Only in-frame clones appear in the TCRdb table, and some are missing; sequencing was by immunoSEQ multiplex PCR. Here the sample spans over 70,000 clones, about 90% being singletons. The specimen was peripheral blood, collected on day 0 of MenACWY control vaccination. These receptors came from an adult in good health.

This clone was recorded a few times. The V and J genes are TRBV7-9 and TRBJ2-1; TRBD2 matches at 9 bases. V shed 5 bases, J shed 7 bases, and the junction held 12 bases outside the gene matches. This CDR3 region has 16 residues. Germline V gives CDR1 SEHNR, CDR2 FQNEAQ (reference sequence). The CDR3, as DNA: TGTGCCAGCAGCCTAGGGGCCGGACTAGCGAGGAATGAGCAGTTCTTC. Translated: CASSLGAGLARNEQFF. Drawing the rest from reference TRBV7-9 and TRBJ2-1, the complete variable domain is DTGVSQNPRHKITKRGQNVTFRCDPISEHNRLYWYRQTLGQGPEFLTYFQNEAQLEKSRLLSDRFSAERPKGSFSTLEIQRTEQGDSAMYLCASSLGAGLARNEQFFGPGTRLTVL.

The chain couples TRBV6-5 to TRBJ2-1; D might be TRBD1 or TRBD2, each matching 5 bases. The CDR3 covers 13 residues. Trimming took off 2 bases at V and 4 bases at J, with 6 bases between the two ends. Germline-derived CDR1 and CDR2 are MNHEY and SVGAGI. The CDR3 DNA follows: TGTGCCAGCAGTTACGGGACGTACAATGAGCAGTTCTTC. It encodes CASSYGTYNEQFF.

This chain connects TRBV5-1 to TRBJ2-3; 9 bases map to TRBD2. V shed 0 bases and J 2 bases; nucleotides not matched to a gene: 4. Per germline, CDR1 SGHRS and CDR2 YFSETQ. The CDR3 is 16 amino acids. The CDR3 nucleotides read TGCGCCAGCAGCTTGGAAAGCGGGGGGTCCACAGATACGCAGTATTTT. Protein product: CASSLESGGSTDTQYF.

The chain employs TRBV5-1 and TRBJ1-1; a weak D match, TRBD1 (5 bases). The CDR3 is 15 residues long. The V gene's germline CDR1 is SGHRS and CDR2 YFSETQ. V was shortened by 0 bases and J by 0 bases, with 9 bases between the two germline ends. The DNA of the CDR3 is TGCGCCAGCAGCTTGGGTGCAGGGATGAACACTGAAGCTTTCTTT. The encoded protein is CASSLGAGMNTEAFF.

CDR3 amino acids: CASSLEAVGAYGYTF. CDR3 nucleotides: TGTGCCAGCAGCTTAGAGGCAGTGGGAGCCTATGGCTACACCTTC. The chain carries TRBV7-9 and TRBJ1-2; no clear D gene. Germline V gives CDR1 SEHNR, CDR2 FQNEAQ (reference sequence). The germline V and J ends were trimmed by 1 base and 4 bases, with 13 bases remaining between them. CDR3 length: 15 residues.

The rearrangement joins TRBV5-1 to TRBJ2-3; D is undetermined. The germline V gene encodes CDR1 SGHRS and CDR2 YFSETQ. The CDR3 length is 12 residues. V was cut by 7 bases and J by 0 bases, with 6 bases left in between. CDR3 sequence reads: CASGSSTDTQYF. In DNA form, the CDR3 reads TGCGCCAGCGGTAGTAGCACAGATACGCAGTATTTT. The whole variable domain, filled in from reference TRBV5-1 and TRBJ2-3, reads KAGVTQTPRYLIKTRGQQVTLSCSPISGHRSVSWYQQTPGQGLQFLFEYFSETQRNKGNFPGRFSGRQFSNSRSEMNVSTLELGDSALYLCASGSSTDTQYFGPGTRLTVL.

The rearrangement links TRBV13 to TRBJ1-3; D uncertain. Germline V gene data show CDR1 as PRHDT and CDR2 as FYEKMQ (reference sequence). This CDR3 contains 15 residues. V was clipped by 5 bases and J by 0 bases, with 11 bases between them. The CDR3 coding sequence is TGTGCCAGCAGCCCCCGGCCAGGCTCTGGAAACACCATATATTTT. It yields the protein CASSPRPGSGNTIYF.

The chain has TRBV29-1 and TRBJ1-1; no clear D gene. The CDR3 totals 14 residues. Looked up from germline, CDR1 is SQVTM and CDR2 is ANQGSEA. The V and J ends lost 7 bases and 6 bases respectively, with 21 bases between them. In DNA form, the CDR3 reads TGCAGCGCGGGAAACACGGAGACGTGGGCTGAAGCTTTCTTT. Its translation: CSAGNTETWAEAFF.

This sequence joins TRBV19 and TRBJ1-2, with D maybe TRBD1 (5 bases). The CDR3 has 15 residues. Trimming removed 6 bases from V and 5 bases from J, with 19 bases in between. Germline assignment: CDR1 LNHDA and CDR2 SQIVND (reference sequence). The DNA for the CDR3 is TGTGCCAGTAGCCCGGAAGGGACGGCCCAGTATGGCTACACCTTC. Its protein is CASSPEGTAQYGYTF. The full variable domain, rest sourced from reference TRBV19 and TRBJ1-2, is DGGITQSPKYLFRKEGQNVTLSCEQNLNHDAMYWYRQDPGQGLRLIYYSQIVNDFQKGDIAEGYSVSREKKESFPLTVTSAQKNPTAFYLCASSPEGTAQYGYTFGSGTRLTVV.

V gene TRBV7-8 combines with J gene TRBJ2-1; possibly TRBD2 for D (6 bases). This CDR3 region has 15 residues. Germline V lookup: CDR1 SGHVS, CDR2 FQNEAQ. Trimming left V 2 bases short and J 4 bases short, with 12 bases between. CDR3 sequence (DNA): TGTGCCAGCAGCTTATTGGTAGCGGAGTACAATGAGCAGTTCTTC. Amino acid sequence: CASSLLVAEYNEQFF.